What follows are 6 T cell receptor beta chains derived from one specimen sequenced in a study of T cell responses to AZD1222 COVID-19 vaccine. Assay: immunoSEQ multiplex PCR; the TCRdb copy retains only in-frame clones and omits some. The profile shows 130,000 or so clones, 89% of them singletons. The sample was peripheral blood, taken on day 0 of AZD1222 vaccination. The source of these receptors is an adult in good health.

A single count supports this clone. The rearrangement joins TRBV28 to TRBJ1-2, with D hard to call. The CDR3 loop spans 14 amino acids. Germline CDR1 reads MDHEN; CDR2 reads SYDVKM. Trimming pared 6 bases from V and 4 bases from J, leaving 15 bases between. The CDR3 coding sequence is TGTGCCAGCAGACTCTCGGCCGCCACCTATGGCTACACCTTC. Its protein is CASRLSAATYGYTF.

This chain uses TRBV6-6 with TRBJ2-7, with 12 positions matching TRBD1. Germline trimming cut 4 bases from V and 7 bases from J; bases unmatched to any gene: 5. There are 14 residues in the CDR3. CDR1 is MNHNY, CDR2 SVGAGI, per germline (reference sequence). Here the CDR3 DNA reads TGTGCCAGCAGTTGGGGACAGGGGGCTCAAGAGCAGTACTTC. Translated: CASSWGQGAQEQYF.

This clone has only a few counts. This rearrangement joins TRBV5-1 to TRBJ2-3; TRBD2 matches at 7 bases. J gave up 2 bases and V 2 bases, and 11 bases lay outside the gene matches. This CDR3 is built from 17 residues. Germline V lookup: CDR1 SGHRS, CDR2 YFSETQ. The CDR3 nucleotides are TGCGCCAGCAGCTTCGACTATCGGGGGACTATCACAGATACGCAGTATTTT. Its translation: CASSFDYRGTITDTQYF.

This sequence joins TRBV5-1 and TRBJ2-3; perhaps TRBD2 as D (6 bases). The germline V gene encodes CDR1 SGHRS and CDR2 YFSETQ. V shed 6 bases and J shed 2 bases, with 13 bases lying between them. The CDR3 is made up of 14 amino acids. Here the CDR3 DNA reads TGCGCCAGCAATCCCGGGGGACCCACAGATACGCAGTATTTT. Protein sequence: CASNPGGPTDTQYF.

The rearrangement joins TRBV29-1 to TRBJ2-7; the D gene is possibly TRBD1 (6 bases). Trimming left V 0 bases short and J 9 bases short, with 12 bases between. Germline loops: CDR1 SQVTM, CDR2 ANQGSEA. This CDR3 region has 12 residues. In DNA, the CDR3 is TGCAGCGTTGAAGAGGGACACGACGGGCAGTACTTC. Its protein product is CSVEEGHDGQYF.

The V gene is TRBV9, the J gene TRBJ2-7, with TRBD2 as a possible D gene (5 bases). V lost 0 bases to trimming and J lost 1 base, with 8 bases between them. CDR1 and CDR2 from the germline V gene are SGDLS and YYNGEE. The CDR3 totals 14 residues. The CDR3 is CASSVGLASYEQYF. CDR3 nucleotides: TGTGCCAGCAGCGTAGGCCTAGCTTCCTACGAGCAGTACTTC.